This T cell receptor (beta chain) was found in a study of blood T cell repertoires in COVID-19. Whole-study context: Material from acute and convalescent COVID-19 was sourced from the United States, Italy and Spain. PBMCs, B-cell-depleted T cells, or T cells were the source of the cDNA or gDNA that made up the material.

Germline CDR1 is MNHEY and CDR2 is SMNVEV (reference sequence). V dropped 4 bases and J dropped 7; count of bases not matched to a gene: 10. There are 15 residues in the CDR3. As handled by the study authors: Using reference gene primer amplification, nucleated cell counts were estimated. TCRdb keeps only in-frame clones here, not all; method: immunoSEQ multiplex PCR. V and J calls and clone size are copied from that table; D and trimming were computed from the DNA. The sample yields 70,000 to 95,000 clones, approximately 85% seen once. This chain uses TRBV27 with TRBJ2-1, with TRBD2 matching 7 bases. The receptor was derived from a man in his 70s with acute or convalescent COVID-19. Sequencing used peripheral blood. The CDR3 coding sequence is TGTGCCAGCAGTTCGACTAGCAGCCTCGGTAATGAGCAGTTCTTC. The encoded protein is CASSSTSSLGNEQFF.